The clone carrying this T cell receptor (beta chain) came up many times. Its target is unknown. The CDR3 contains 15 residues. Germline CDR1 and CDR2: LGHNT and FRNRAP. Trimming cost V 7 bases and J 1 base, with 16 bases left between them. This record belongs to a study of T cell repertoires in cytomegalovirus infection. Study at large: Indicated by public TCR beta signatures were CMV infection and matching HLA type. General observations from the study: Carriage of CMV together with the relevant HLA was identifiable through cumulative public TCR beta family frequency. In two of eight donors, the top clonotype was HLA-C-restricted CMV-specific.

TCRdb redid the calling of the reads with MiXCR, one entry per CDR3 protein. The repertoire holds about 250,000 distinct CDR3 sequences, 6% to 8% seen once, with around 6.5% in the top ten. This TCR derives from a human donor in good health (CMV status not recorded). Some clones in this sample may be carry-over from other donors' samples. The sequencing sample was made of PBMCs. The rearrangement joins TRBV12-5 to TRBJ1-1; D may be TRBD1 (5 bases). The DNA for the CDR3 is TGTGCTAGTGTTCCCTTGGGGGGAAGGAACACTGAAGCTTTCTTT. The encoded protein is CASVPLGGRNTEAFF. The whole variable domain, filled in from reference TRBV12-5 and TRBJ1-1, reads DARVTQTPRHKVTEMGQEVTMRCQPILGHNTVFWYRQTMMQGLELLAYFRNRAPLDDSGMPKDRFSAEMPDATLATLKIQPSEPRDSAVYFCASVPLGGRNTEAFFGQGTRLTVV.